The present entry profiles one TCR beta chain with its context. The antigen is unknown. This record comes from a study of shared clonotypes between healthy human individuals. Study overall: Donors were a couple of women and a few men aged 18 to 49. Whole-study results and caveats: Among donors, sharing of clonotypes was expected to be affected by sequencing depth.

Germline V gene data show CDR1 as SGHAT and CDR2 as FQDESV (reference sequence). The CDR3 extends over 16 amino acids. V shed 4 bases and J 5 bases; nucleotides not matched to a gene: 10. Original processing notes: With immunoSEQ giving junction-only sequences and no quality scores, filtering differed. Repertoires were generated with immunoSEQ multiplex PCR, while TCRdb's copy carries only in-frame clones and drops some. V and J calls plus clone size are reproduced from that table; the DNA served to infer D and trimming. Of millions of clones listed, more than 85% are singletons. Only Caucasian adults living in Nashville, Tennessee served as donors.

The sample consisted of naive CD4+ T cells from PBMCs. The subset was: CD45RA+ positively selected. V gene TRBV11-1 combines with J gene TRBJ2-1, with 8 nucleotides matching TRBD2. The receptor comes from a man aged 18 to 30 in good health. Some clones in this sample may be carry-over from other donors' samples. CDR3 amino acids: CASSWGILAGNNEQFF. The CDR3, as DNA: TGTGCCAGCAGCTGGGGTATTCTAGCGGGTAACAATGAGCAGTTCTTC.